This T cell receptor (beta chain) was found in a study of blood T cell repertoires in COVID-19. Study in general: The analysed material was cDNA or gDNA that came from T cells, B-cell-depleted T cells, or PBMCs.

In the authors' workflow: Researchers report that nucleated cell counts were estimated from reference gene primer amplification. Clones were read by immunoSEQ multiplex PCR, and TCRdb kept only the in-frame ones, dropping some. V and J calls and clone size follow that table, whereas D and trimming were derived from the DNA. This table holds roughly 190,000 clones, over 80% found once. Germline CDR1 and CDR2: SGHRS and YFSETQ. With V trimmed by 7 bases and J by 0 bases, 7 bases remained unmatched. This CDR3 is 15 amino acids long. V and J are TRBV5-1 and TRBJ1-5; 7 bases agree with TRBD1. This clonotype originated in a woman aged 40 to 50 with acute or convalescent COVID-19. The sample consisted of peripheral blood. CDR3 amino acids: CASRFGTDSNQPQHF. In DNA form, the CDR3 reads TGCGCCAGCCGATTCGGGACAGATAGCAATCAGCCCCAGCATTTT.